These T cell receptor beta chains were read from a single sample in a study of Graves' ophthalmopathy and Graves' hyperthyroidism. MiXCR, run by TCRdb on the multiplex PCR reads, gives a single entry per CDR3 protein. The sample has hundreds of thousands of distinct CDR3 sequences, 35% to 45% seen once. The sample was peripheral blood. These receptors came from an adult man with Graves' ophthalmopathy. The conserved cysteine and the conserved F or W are not part of the CDR3 here.

j_call,v_call,cdr3_aa
TRBJ1-1,TRBV10-3,AVRAGQVNTEAF
TRBJ2-5,TRBV30,AWSAVLLGETQY
TRBJ2-6,TRBV20-1,SARGLAGVYVLI
TRBJ1-2,TRBV12-5,ASAMTGGVGYT
TRBJ1-4,TRBV20-1,SARDRITGNTNEKLF
TRBJ1-1,TRBV30,AWSRNTEAF
TRBJ2-7,TRBV27,ASSSSTSARSYEQY
TRBJ2-7,TRBV2,ASSLSAAGQVREQY
TRBJ1-2,TRBV12-3/TRBV12-4,ASSSTAYGYT
TRBJ2-5,TRBV2,ASSFRDTGETQY
TRBJ1-5,TRBV4-3,ASSQDEGVNQPQH
TRBJ2-1,TRBV29-1,SVQWGSGQF
TRBJ2-3,TRBV15,ATSRDVVLTDTQY
TRBJ1-5,TRBV9,ASSEEWANSNQPQH
TRBJ1-2,TRBV10-3,ASSSLQGLRGYT
TRBJ2-7,TRBV20-1,SASGPETPYEQY
TRBJ2-5,TRBV10-3,AILPETGVQETQY
TRBJ1-2,TRBV6-5,ASGRGGGYGYT